This TCR beta chain comes out of a study of blood T cell repertoires in COVID-19. Study summary: Specimens from acute and convalescent COVID-19 originated in the United States, Italy and Spain.

Under the authors' procedure: Counts of nucleated cells, estimated from reference gene primer amplification, were obtained. The protocol was immunoSEQ multiplex PCR, while the TCRdb copy is restricted to in-frame clones and leaves out a portion. V, J and clone size were drawn from that table, and D and trimming were deduced from the DNA. The sample consists of 140,000 to 150,000 clones, around nine tenths of them appearing once. The CDR3 extends over 13 amino acids. V lost 6 bases, J lost 12 bases, and 15 bases lay in between. Per the germline V gene, CDR1 is MNHEY and CDR2 is SVGEGT. Sequenced sample: peripheral blood. This chain connects TRBV6-2 or TRBV6-3 to TRBJ1-6, with D possibly matching TRBD1 (6 bases). The origin of this receptor is a human donor in a cohort sampled during active COVID-19. The chain's CDR3 is CASSLQGIGPLHF. The CDR3 nucleotides are TGTGCCAGCAGCCTACAGGGAATTGGACCCCTCCACTTT.